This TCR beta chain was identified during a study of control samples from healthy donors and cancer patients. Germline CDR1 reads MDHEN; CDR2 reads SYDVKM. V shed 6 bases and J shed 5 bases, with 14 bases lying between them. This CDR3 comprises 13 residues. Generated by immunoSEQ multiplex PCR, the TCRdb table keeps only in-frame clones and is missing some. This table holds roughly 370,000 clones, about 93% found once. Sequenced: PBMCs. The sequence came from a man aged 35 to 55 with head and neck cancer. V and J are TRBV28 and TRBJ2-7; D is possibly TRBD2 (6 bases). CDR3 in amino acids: CASRPTSLHEQYF. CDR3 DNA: TGTGCCAGCAGGCCTACTAGCTTGCACGAGCAGTACTTC.